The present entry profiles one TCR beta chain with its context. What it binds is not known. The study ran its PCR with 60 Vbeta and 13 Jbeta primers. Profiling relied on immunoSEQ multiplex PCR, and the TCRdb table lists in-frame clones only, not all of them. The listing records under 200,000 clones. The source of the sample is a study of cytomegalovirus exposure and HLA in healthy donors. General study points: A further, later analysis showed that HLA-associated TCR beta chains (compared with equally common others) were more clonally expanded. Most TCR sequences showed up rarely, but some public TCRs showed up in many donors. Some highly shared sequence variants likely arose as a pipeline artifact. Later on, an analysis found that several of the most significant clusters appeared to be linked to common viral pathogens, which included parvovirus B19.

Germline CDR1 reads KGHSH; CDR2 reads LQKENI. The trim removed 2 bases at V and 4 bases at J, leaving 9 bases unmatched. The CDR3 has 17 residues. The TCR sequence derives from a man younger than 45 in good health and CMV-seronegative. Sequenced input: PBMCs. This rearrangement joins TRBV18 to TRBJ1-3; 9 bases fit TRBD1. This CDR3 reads CASSPILTGGEGNTIYF. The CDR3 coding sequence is TGTGCCAGCTCACCAATTCTAACAGGGGGCGAAGGAAACACCATATATTTT.